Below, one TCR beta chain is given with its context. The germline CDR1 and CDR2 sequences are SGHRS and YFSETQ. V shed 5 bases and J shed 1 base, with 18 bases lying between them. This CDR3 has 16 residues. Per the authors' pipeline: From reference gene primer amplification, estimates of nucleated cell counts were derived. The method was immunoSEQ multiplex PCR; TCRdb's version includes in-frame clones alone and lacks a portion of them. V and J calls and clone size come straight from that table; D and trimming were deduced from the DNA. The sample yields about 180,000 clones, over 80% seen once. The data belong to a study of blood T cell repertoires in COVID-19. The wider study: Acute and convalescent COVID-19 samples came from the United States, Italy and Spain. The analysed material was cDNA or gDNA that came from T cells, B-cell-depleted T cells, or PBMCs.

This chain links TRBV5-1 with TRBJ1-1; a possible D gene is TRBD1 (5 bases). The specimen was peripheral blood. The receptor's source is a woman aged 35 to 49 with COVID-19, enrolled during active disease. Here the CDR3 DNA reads TGCGCCAGCAGTGTTGGGGGGTCCAGGCAGAACACTGAAGCTTTCTTT. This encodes CASSVGGSRQNTEAFF.